This paragraph covers one T cell receptor (beta chain) sequence. The antigen is not known. The record originates from a study of vaccination effects on CD4 cells after COVID-19. Study outcomes and limitations: At late timepoints after vaccination, vaccine- and infection-induced clones shrank markedly.

Antigen-specific CD4+ T cells were expanded (with viral peptide pools) by the ViraFEST assay ahead of sequencing. CD4+ T cells were isolated after about eleven days of culture. Nucleocapsid antibody tests were negative, and the vaccine recipients had no prior SARS-CoV-2 infection. IL-2 at 10 IU/ml and peptides at around 10 ug/ml were added to cultured PBMC, fewer than 2.5 million per well. Cultures got half-medium changes with IL-2 on days 3 and 7. Data came from immunoSEQ multiplex PCR; TCRdb stores just in-frame clones and leaves some out. The sample contains around 71,000 clones, approximately 70% of which appear only once. V lost 4 bases, J lost 2 bases, and 12 bases lay in between. The germline V gene has CDR1 KGHSH and CDR2 LQKENI. The CDR3 is 16 amino acids.

Sequencing was performed on CD4+ T cells from PBMCs cultured with HCoV-OC43 spike peptides, taken before COVID-19 vaccination. Documented subset: HCoV-OC43 spike overlapping peptide pool stimulation. The sequence was collected from a human donor who received a COVID-19 vaccine. V is TRBV18 and J is TRBJ2-6, with a possible D match to TRBD1 (5 bases). This CDR3 is CASSQNQGTGANVLTF. DNA for the CDR3: TGTGCCAGCTCACAGAACCAGGGAACTGGGGCCAACGTCCTGACTTTC.